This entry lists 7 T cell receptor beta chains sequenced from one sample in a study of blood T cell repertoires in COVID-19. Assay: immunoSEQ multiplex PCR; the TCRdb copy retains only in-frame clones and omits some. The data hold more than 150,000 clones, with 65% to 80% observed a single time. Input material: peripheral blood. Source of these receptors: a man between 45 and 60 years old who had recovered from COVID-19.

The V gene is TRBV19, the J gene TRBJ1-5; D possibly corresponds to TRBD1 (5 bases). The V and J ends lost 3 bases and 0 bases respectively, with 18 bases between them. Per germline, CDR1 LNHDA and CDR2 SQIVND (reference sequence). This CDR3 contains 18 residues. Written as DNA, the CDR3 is TGTGCCAGTAGTATTCACAGGACGTCATTATATAGCAATCAGCCCCAGCATTTT. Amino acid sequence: CASSIHRTSLYSNQPQHF.

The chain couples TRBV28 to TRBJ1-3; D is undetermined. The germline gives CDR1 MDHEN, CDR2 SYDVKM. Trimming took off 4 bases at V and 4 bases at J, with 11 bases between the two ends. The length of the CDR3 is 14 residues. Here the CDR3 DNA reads TGTGCCAGCAGTTCAGTAGCGGAGGGAAACACCATATATTTT. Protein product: CASSSVAEGNTIYF.

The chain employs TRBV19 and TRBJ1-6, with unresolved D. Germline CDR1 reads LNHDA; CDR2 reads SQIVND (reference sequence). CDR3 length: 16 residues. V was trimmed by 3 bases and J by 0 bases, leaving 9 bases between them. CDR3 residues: CASSISPDSYNSPLHF. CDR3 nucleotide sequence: TGTGCCAGTAGTATTAGCCCGGACTCCTATAATTCACCCCTCCACTTT.

The CDR3 nucleotides read TGTGCCATCAGTGAGTCTTGGGGGGACTTCGGGAATGAGCAGTTCTTC. Residues: CAISESWGDFGNEQFF. The J gene is TRBJ2-1, the V gene TRBV10-3, with D perhaps matching TRBD2 (6 bases). The germline V gene encodes CDR1 ENHRY and CDR2 SYGVKD. CDR3 length equals 16 residues. V was pared by 0 bases and J by 7 bases, with 16 bases between.

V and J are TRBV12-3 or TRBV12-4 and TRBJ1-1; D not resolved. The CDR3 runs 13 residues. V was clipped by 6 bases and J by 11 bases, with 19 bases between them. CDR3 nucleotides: TGTGCCAGCAGCCTAACAGAATCTCGTGAGGCTTTCTTT. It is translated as CASSLTESREAFF.

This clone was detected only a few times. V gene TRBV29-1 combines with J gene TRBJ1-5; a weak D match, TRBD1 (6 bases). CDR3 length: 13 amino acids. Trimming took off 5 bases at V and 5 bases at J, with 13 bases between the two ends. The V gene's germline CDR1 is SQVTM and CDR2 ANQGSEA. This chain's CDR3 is CSVLTGTDQPQHF. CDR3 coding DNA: TGCAGCGTTCTCACAGGGACGGATCAGCCCCAGCATTTT.

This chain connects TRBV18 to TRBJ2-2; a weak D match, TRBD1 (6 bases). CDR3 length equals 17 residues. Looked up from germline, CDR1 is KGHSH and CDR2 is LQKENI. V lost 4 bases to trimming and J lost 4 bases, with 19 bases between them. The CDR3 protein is CASSLAQGGAATGELFF. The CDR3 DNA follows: TGTGCCAGCTCACTCGCGCAAGGGGGAGCGGCCACCGGGGAGCTGTTTTTT. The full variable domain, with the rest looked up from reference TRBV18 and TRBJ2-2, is NAGVMQNPRHLVRRRGQEARLRCSPMKGHSHVYWYRQLPEEGLKFMVYLQKENIIDESGMPKERFSAEFPKEGPSILRIQQVVRGDSAAYFCASSLAQGGAATGELFFGEGSRLTVL.